This TCR beta chain was found in a study of T-cell reconstitution after alpha-beta-depleted transplantation in children. General study points: Alpha-beta T cells present about two months after transplant were reported to originate from several hundred expanded graft clones. The high TCRbeta diversity at day 60 in some patients came from surviving recipient T cells and thymic progenitors. One year post-transplant, T-cell counts and diversity were largely derived from T cells produced anew.

After removal of 2 bases from V and 7 bases from J, the junction contained 2 bases not matched to a gene. Germline V gene sequence: CDR1 SGHTA, CDR2 FQGNSA. The CDR3 covers 13 residues. This clonotype came up many times. Its antigen remains unidentified. Using unique molecular identifiers, the investigators prepared the TCRbeta library. In TCRdb, the PCR reads were re-called with MiXCR into one record per CDR3 protein. Of roughly 280,000 distinct CDR3 sequences in the sample, approximately 10% were seen once. Sequencing was performed on peripheral blood, taken 180 days after TCRalphabeta/CD19-depleted stem cell transplant. This sequence joins TRBV7-2 and TRBJ2-1; 7 bases map to TRBD2. The TCR sequence derives from a male patient aged 2-10 years who had a stem cell transplant for chronic granulomatous disease, so the T cells may come from the graft donor. DNA of the CDR3: TGTGCCAGCAGCTTATCTAGCGGTAATGAGCAGTTCTTC. It yields the protein CASSLSSGNEQFF. The full variable domain, rest sourced from reference TRBV7-2 and TRBJ2-1, is GAGVSQSPSNKVTEKGKDVELRCDPISGHTALYWYRQSLGQGLEFLIYFQGNSAPDKSGLPSDRFSAERTGGSVSTLTIQRTQQEDSAVYLCASSLSSGNEQFFGPGTRLTVL.